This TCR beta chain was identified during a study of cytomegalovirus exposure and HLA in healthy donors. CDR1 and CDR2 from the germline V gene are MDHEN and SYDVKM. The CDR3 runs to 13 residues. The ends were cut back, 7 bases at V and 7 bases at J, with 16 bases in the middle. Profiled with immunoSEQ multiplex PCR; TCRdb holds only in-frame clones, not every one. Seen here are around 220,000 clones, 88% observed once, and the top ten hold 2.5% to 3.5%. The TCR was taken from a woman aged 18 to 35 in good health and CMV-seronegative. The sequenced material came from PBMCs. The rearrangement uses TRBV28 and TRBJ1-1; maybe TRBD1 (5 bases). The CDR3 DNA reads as TGTGCCAGCACCCTATCAGGGAGGTTTGAAGCTTTCTTT. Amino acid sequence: CASTLSGRFEAFF.